Following are 14 T cell receptor beta chains from one sample sequenced in a study of T cells in Graves' hyperthyroidism and ophthalmopathy. Using RNA transcripts as the source, TCR beta CDR3 regions were amplified. Using the HTBI primer set, a first-round RT-PCR was run on the TCR CDR3. TCRdb passed the multiplex PCR reads through MiXCR, listing each CDR3 protein once. This sample has under 650,000 distinct CDR3 sequences, with about a sixth found just once. Sequenced: blood. The origin of the receptors is a woman aged 25 to 39 with Graves' hyperthyroidism.

The V call is TRBV20-1, the J call TRBJ1-4; 7 positions agree with TRBD1. J was trimmed by 6 bases and V by 5 bases; bases with no gene match: 6. The CDR3 has 13 amino acids. From germline, CDR1 is DFQATT and CDR2 SNEGSKA (reference sequence). CDR3 amino acids: CSAGDRSHEKLFF. For the CDR3, the DNA is TGCAGTGCTGGGGACAGAAGCCATGAAAAACTGTTTTTT.

This clonotype was counted at least ten times. This chain joins TRBV2 and TRBJ1-5; D ambiguous. Trimming removed 6 bases at V and 4 bases at J, with 10 bases between. The CDR3 runs 13 residues. Germline-derived CDR1 and CDR2 are SNHLY and FYNNEI. The CDR3 bases are TGTGCCAGCAGCGGACCGAGAAATCAGCCCCAGCATTTT. It is translated as CASSGPRNQPQHF.

This clonotype has a count of ten or more. The J gene is TRBJ1-1, the V gene TRBV6-2 or TRBV6-3; a possible D gene is TRBD1 (6 bases). Germline CDR1 is MNHEY and CDR2 is SVGEGT. Between the trimmed V and J ends, which lost 6 bases and 6 bases, there was a span of 11 bases. The CDR3 has 12 residues. CDR3 nucleotides: TGTGCCAGCAGCCTTACAGGGCCTGAAGCTTTCTTT. Translating gives CASSLTGPEAFF.

The chain joins TRBV28 to TRBJ1-1, with D tentatively TRBD1 (6 bases). This CDR3 spans 14 amino acids. Trimming pared 4 bases from V and 3 bases from J, leaving 12 bases between. Looked up from germline, CDR1 is MDHEN and CDR2 is SYDVKM. The CDR3 DNA reads as TGTGCCAGCAGTTGGGGGCCCGGTGACACTGAAGCTTTCTTT. Encoded protein: CASSWGPGDTEAFF.

The V call is TRBV19, the J call TRBJ2-1; 9 nucleotides line up with TRBD2. The germline CDR1 and CDR2 sequences are LNHDA and SQIVND (reference sequence). V shed 3 bases and J 6 bases; nucleotides not matched to a gene: 6. The CDR3 covers 15 residues. The chain's CDR3 is CASSIGIAGVNEQFF. The CDR3 DNA is TGTGCCAGTAGTATCGGAATAGCGGGAGTCAATGAGCAGTTCTTC.

This clonotype was observed a few times. This chain joins TRBV29-1 and TRBJ1-2; TRBD1 might be the D (5 bases). Germline V CDR1 and CDR2: SQVTM, ANQGSEA. This CDR3 has 13 amino acids. V lost 6 bases and J lost 4, with 15 bases in between. CDR3 nucleotides: TGCAGCGTGGACCGGGGACTGGGCTATGGCTACACCTTC. This gives the protein CSVDRGLGYGYTF.

This clonotype has only a few counts. It may be a read error: a sequence one base away is much more abundant. The chain carries TRBV5-1 and TRBJ1-5; TRBD1 matches at 10 bases. Germline lookup yields CDR1 SGHRS and CDR2 YFSETQ. The CDR3 runs 15 residues. Here the CDR3 reads CTSSLGTGVNQPQHF. The CDR3 DNA reads TGCACCAGCAGCTTGGGGACAGGGGTCAATCAGCCCCAGCATTTT. Drawing the rest from reference TRBV5-1 and TRBJ1-5, the complete variable domain is KAGVTQTPRYLIKTRGQQVTLSCSPISGHRSVSWYQQTPGQGLQFLFEYFSETQRNKGNFPGRFSGRQFSNSRSEMNVSTLELGDSALYLCTSSLGTGVNQPQHFGDGTRLSIL.

J is TRBJ2-2 and V is TRBV19; 10 bases are shared with TRBD1. Germline V lookup: CDR1 LNHDA, CDR2 SQIVND (reference sequence). V dropped 9 bases and J dropped 6; count of bases not matched to a gene: 7. The CDR3 extends over 14 amino acids. CDR3 sequence reads: CASKGQGKAGELFF. In DNA form, the CDR3 reads TGTGCCAGCAAGGGACAGGGGAAAGCCGGGGAGCTGTTTTTT.

This clonotype was counted ten times or more. The chain couples TRBV28 to TRBJ2-7, with D perhaps matching TRBD1 or TRBD2 (5 bases each). Between the trimmed V and J ends, which lost 5 bases and 3 bases, there was a span of 20 bases. The CDR3 extends over 16 amino acids. The germline gives CDR1 MDHEN, CDR2 SYDVKM. This CDR3 reads CASSPQMGDGDYEQYF. Here the CDR3 DNA reads TGTGCCAGCAGTCCGCAAATGGGGGACGGAGACTACGAGCAGTACTTC. Combining the CDR3 with reference TRBV28 and TRBJ2-7 gives the whole variable domain DVKVTQSSRYLVKRTGEKVFLECVQDMDHENMFWYRQDPGLGLRLIYFSYDVKMKEKGDIPEGYSVSREKKERFSLILESASTNQTSMYLCASSPQMGDGDYEQYFGPGTRLTVT.

This clonotype showed up just once. J is TRBJ2-2 and V is TRBV24-1, with D possibly being TRBD1 (6 bases). There are 14 residues in the CDR3. Germline V gives CDR1 KGHDR, CDR2 SFDVKD. Deletions cut 7 bases from V and 5 bases from J, with 13 bases between. The CDR3 region is CATRGRGETGELFF. The CDR3, as DNA: TGTGCCACCAGGGGCAGGGGCGAAACCGGGGAGCTGTTTTTT.

This clonotype was seen many times. The V gene is TRBV5-1, the J gene TRBJ2-7, with 8 bases aligning to TRBD2. With 4 bases clipped from V and 6 bases from J, the junction kept 12 bases outside the gene matches. CDR1 SGHRS and CDR2 YFSETQ come from the germline V gene. The CDR3 has 15 amino acids. CDR3 nucleotides: TGCGCCAGCAGCCTGGCCGGGGGGGCTTATACCGAGCAGTACTTC. This sequence encodes CASSLAGGAYTEQYF.

A remark on this clonotype: A much larger clonotype is one base distant, so this may be a read error. This chain links TRBV27 with TRBJ2-7; D is possibly TRBD1 or TRBD2 (5 bases each). CDR1 and CDR2 from the germline V gene are MNHEY and SMNVEV (reference sequence). CDR3 length equals 14 residues. Deletions cut 7 bases from V and 2 bases from J, with 15 bases between. Written as DNA, the CDR3 is TGTGCCAGCACAGCGGCAGGGCACCCCTACGAGCAGTACTTC. Translated, it gives CASTAAGHPYEQYF.

The chain links TRBV5-6 to TRBJ1-3, with D possibly being TRBD1 (5 bases). Germline values: CDR1 SGHDT, CDR2 YYEEEE. V was shortened by 4 bases and J by 0 bases, with 11 bases between the two germline ends. The CDR3 loop spans 15 amino acids. In DNA, the CDR3 is TGTGCCAGCAGCCTACGACAGTCCTCTGGAAACACCATATATTTT. It specifies CASSLRQSSGNTIYF.

In its sample, this clonotype was seen many times. This rearrangement joins TRBV27 to TRBJ2-5; tentatively, D is TRBD2 (5 bases). Between the trimmed V and J ends, which lost 3 bases and 5 bases, there was a span of 10 bases. The length of the CDR3 is 13 residues. The germline gives CDR1 MNHEY, CDR2 SMNVEV (reference sequence). In nucleotides, the CDR3 is TGTGCCAGCAGTTTTGAGGGCCGGGAGACCCAGTACTTC. This codes for CASSFEGRETQYF.